The 5 T cell receptor beta chains below all came from one sample that was sequenced in a study of shared clonotypes between healthy human individuals (dated by TCRdb to about 2020). To prepare the library, the immunoSEQ multiplex PCR assay was applied. TCRdb's version of the immuneACCESS table is confined to in-frame rearrangements and falls short of the full clone set. An unresolved V gene accounts for under half of the shortfall where checked; the remainder is of unknown origin. The sample table holds around 2,000,000 clones, of which approximately 94% were seen once. The ten largest clones capture 0.85% to 1.2% of the sample. CD8 naive samples were CD45RO-negative cells positively selected for CCR7, giving a CD45RA+CCR7+ population that excluded TemRA cells. The material sequenced was naive CD8+ T cells sorted from blood. The cell subset or site label for this specimen denotes: CD45RA+CCR7+. These receptors all stem from a man younger than 35 in good health.

The V call is TRBV13, the J call TRBJ2-2; D is possibly TRBD1 (5 bases). This CDR3 contains 15 residues. The V end lost 6 bases, the J end lost 2 bases, and 13 bases lay between the germline ends. Per germline, CDR1 PRHDT and CDR2 FYEKMQ (reference sequence). CDR3 region: CASSSNDRNTGELFF. DNA of the CDR3: TGTGCCAGCAGTTCAAACGACAGAAACACCGGGGAGCTGTTTTTT.

The table lists this clone with a few counts. The V call is TRBV6-5, the J call TRBJ1-2, with 8 bases lining up with TRBD1. The CDR3 sequence is 13 residues long. With V trimmed by 5 bases and J by 6 bases, 5 bases remained unmatched. CDR1 MNHEY and CDR2 SVGAGI come from the germline V gene. The CDR3 region is CASSPQGANGYTF. CDR3 nucleotides: TGTGCCAGCAGTCCTCAGGGGGCGAATGGCTACACCTTC.

The chain joins TRBV6-5 to TRBJ2-7; D is ambiguous. In germline, CDR1 is MNHEY, CDR2 SVGAGI. Deletions cut 0 bases from V and 3 bases from J, with 9 bases between. This CDR3 has 14 amino acids. CDR3 region: CASSYSGQHYEQYF. DNA for the CDR3: TGTGCCAGCAGTTACTCTGGGCAGCACTACGAGCAGTACTTC.

V gene TRBV10-2 combines with J gene TRBJ2-1, with 8 positions matching TRBD1. This CDR3 comprises 14 residues. Germline V gene sequence: CDR1 WSHSY, CDR2 SAAADI. V shed 6 bases, J shed 3 bases, and the junction held 4 bases outside the gene matches. CDR3: CASRMTGDYNEQFF. CDR3 nucleotides: TGCGCCAGCAGAATGACAGGGGACTACAATGAGCAGTTCTTC.

Comment on this clone: Different DNA sequences within this sample yield the same CDR3. The gene calls are TRBV10-3 and TRBJ2-2; D call uncertain. V lost 3 bases and J 2 bases, leaving 16 bases between the germline ends. The CDR3 contains 17 residues. Germline V gene lookup returns CDR1 ENHRY and CDR2 SYGVKD. CDR3 sequence: CAISDLTTALNTGELFF. The CDR3 nucleotides read TGTGCCATCAGTGATCTGACCACGGCTCTTAACACCGGGGAGCTGTTTTTT.